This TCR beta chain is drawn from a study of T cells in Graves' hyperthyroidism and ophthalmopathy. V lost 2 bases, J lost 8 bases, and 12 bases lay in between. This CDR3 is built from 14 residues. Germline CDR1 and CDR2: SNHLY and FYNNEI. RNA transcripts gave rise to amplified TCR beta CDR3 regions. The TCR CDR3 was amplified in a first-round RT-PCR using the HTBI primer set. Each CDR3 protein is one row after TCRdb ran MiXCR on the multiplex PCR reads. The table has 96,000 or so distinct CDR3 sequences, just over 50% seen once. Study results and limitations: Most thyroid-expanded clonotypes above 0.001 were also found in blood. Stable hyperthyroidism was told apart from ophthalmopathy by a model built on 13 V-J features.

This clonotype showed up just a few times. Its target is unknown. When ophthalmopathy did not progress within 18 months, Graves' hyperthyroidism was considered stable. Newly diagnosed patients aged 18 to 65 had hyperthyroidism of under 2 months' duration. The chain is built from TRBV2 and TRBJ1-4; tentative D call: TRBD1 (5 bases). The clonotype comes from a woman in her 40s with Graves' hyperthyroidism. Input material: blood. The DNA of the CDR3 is TGTGCCAGCAGTGAACGGACAAGAGAGGAAAAACTGTTTTTT. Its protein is CASSERTREEKLFF.